A selection of T cell receptor beta chains follows, all from one sample in a study of blood T cell repertoires in COVID-19. Assay: immunoSEQ multiplex PCR; the TCRdb copy retains only in-frame clones and omits some. The repertoire consists of about 210,000 clones, with approximately 86% occurring once and the leading ten covering around 0.7%. Sequencing was carried out using peripheral blood. These receptors were collected from a man aged 40-50 years with acute or convalescent COVID-19. Each CDR3 is given with its conserved first and last residue. A D gene is named only where the DNA matches it firmly. Clone size is not always given. Where it is, it says once, few, many or a class for expanded clones.

abundance,d_gene,v_gene,j_gene,CDR3aa,CDR3nt
NA,NA,TRBV11-2,TRBJ2-1,CASSLYQGLGHEQFF,TGTGCCAGCAGCTTATATCAGGGTCTGGGGCATGAGCAGTTCTTC
NA,TRBD1,TRBV6-5,TRBJ1-1,CASSTSPRGPEAFF,TGTGCCAGCAGTACCAGTCCAAGGGGGCCTGAAGCTTTCTTT
NA,NA,TRBV2,TRBJ2-1,CASVWGENEQFF,TGTGCCAGCGTTTGGGGCGAAAATGAGCAGTTCTTC
once,TRBD2,TRBV15,TRBJ2-1,CATSKGSGSSYNEQFF,TGTGCCACCAGCAAAGGTAGCGGGAGTTCGTACAATGAGCAGTTCTTC
NA,TRBD2,TRBV5-1,TRBJ2-5,CASSWIAGGRETQYF,TGCGCCAGCAGCTGGATAGCGGGGGGGCGAGAGACCCAGTACTTC
NA,TRBD1,TRBV5-4,TRBJ1-2,CASSSGQGAMSGYTF,TGTGCCAGCAGCTCGGGACAGGGGGCTATGAGTGGCTACACCTTC
once,NA,TRBV5-1,TRBJ2-7,CASSLGLARSYEQYF,TGCGCCAGCAGCCTCGGTCTAGCGCGTTCCTACGAGCAGTACTTC
NA,TRBD1,TRBV6-5,TRBJ2-7,CASVPRTGVNYEQYF,TGTGCCAGCGTTCCTCGGACAGGGGTTAACTACGAGCAGTACTTC
NA,TRBD1,TRBV7-8,TRBJ2-3,CASSPTYPGTGSTDTQYF,TGTGCCAGCAGCCCGACTTACCCCGGGACAGGGAGCACAGATACGCAGTATTTT
NA,NA,TRBV14,TRBJ2-5,CASSQGGETQYF,TGTGCCAGCAGTCAAGGAGGGGAGACCCAGTACTTC
NA,TRBD1,TRBV11-1,TRBJ2-5,CASNRDRVSQETQYF,TGTGCCAGCAACAGGGACAGGGTATCGCAAGAGACCCAGTACTTC
NA,TRBD1,TRBV2,TRBJ2-6,CASSGQGAGANVLTF,TGTGCCAGCAGTGGGCAGGGGGCCGGGGCCAACGTCCTGACTTTC
NA,NA,TRBV27,TRBJ2-7,CASSPGGQPAYEQYF,TGTGCCAGCAGTCCCGGTGGGCAGCCAGCCTACGAGCAGTACTTC
NA,TRBD1,TRBV7-2,TRBJ1-4,CASSLTGLATNEKLFF,TGTGCCAGCAGTCTGACAGGGTTGGCAACTAATGAAAAACTGTTTTTT
NA,TRBD2,TRBV9,TRBJ2-3,CASSPQPRGFTDTQYF,TGTGCCAGCAGCCCCCAGCCGCGGGGGTTCACAGATACGCAGTATTTT
NA,NA,TRBV6-5,TRBJ1-1,CASSYLGAANTEAFF,TGTGCCAGCAGTTACTTAGGGGCGGCAAACACTGAAGCTTTCTTT
NA,NA,TRBV28,TRBJ2-5,CASRGQGGETQYF,TGTGCCAGCAGAGGACAGGGAGGGGAGACCCAGTACTTC
NA,TRBD1,TRBV4-1,TRBJ1-5,CASSQVLGQAHQPQHF,TGCGCCAGCAGCCAAGTTTTGGGACAGGCTCATCAGCCCCAGCATTTT
NA,TRBD1,TRBV6-6,TRBJ1-4,CASSYQPGTGDEKLFF,TGTGCCAGCAGTTATCAGCCCGGGACAGGGGATGAAAAACTGTTTTTT
NA,TRBD1,TRBV6-4,TRBJ1-5,CASNFLDRGRNNQPQHF,TGTGCCAGCAACTTTTTGGACAGGGGGCGGAACAATCAGCCCCAGCATTTT
NA,TRBD2,TRBV29-1,TRBJ2-5,CSAGGDQETQYF,TGCAGCGCCGGGGGGGACCAAGAGACCCAGTACTTC
NA,TRBD1,TRBV6-4,TRBJ2-7,CASKRERDRGFSEQYF,TGTGCCAGCAAAAGGGAACGGGACAGGGGATTTTCCGAGCAGTACTTC
NA,NA,TRBV18,TRBJ1-1,CASQTTRNTEAFF,TGTGCCAGCCAAACGACAAGGAACACTGAAGCTTTCTTT
NA,NA,TRBV6-6,TRBJ1-6,CASSYKAGGNSPLHF,TGTGCCAGCAGTTACAAGGCGGGGGGGAATTCACCCCTCCACTTT
NA,TRBD1,TRBV4-2,TRBJ1-3,CASSPGTGTPGNTIYF,TGTGCCAGCAGCCCCGGGACAGGGACACCTGGAAACACCATATATTTT
NA,NA,TRBV7-3,TRBJ1-1,CASSLRHKNTEAFF,TGTGCCAGCAGCCTACGACATAAGAACACTGAAGCTTTCTTT
NA,TRBD2,TRBV4-3,TRBJ2-7,CASSQDLAESYEQYF,TGCGCCAGCAGCCAAGATCTAGCGGAGTCCTACGAGCAGTACTTC
NA,NA,TRBV2,TRBJ2-7,CASSESSYEQYF,TGTGCCAGCAGTGAAAGTAGCTACGAGCAGTACTTC
NA,TRBD1,TRBV5-8,TRBJ2-5,CASSLTGGASETQYF,TGTGCCAGCAGCTTGACAGGGGGCGCTTCGGAGACCCAGTACTTC
NA,NA,TRBV6-5,TRBJ2-3,CASSRAGAYTDTQYF,TGTGCCAGCAGCAGGGCTGGGGCCTACACAGATACGCAGTATTTT
NA,TRBD1,TRBV6-5,TRBJ1-5,CASSYSRTGNQPQHF,TGTGCCAGCAGTTACTCGAGGACAGGTAATCAGCCCCAGCATTTT
NA,TRBD1,TRBV19,TRBJ1-2,CASGGGTGGGNYGYTF,TGTGCCAGCGGGGGCGGTACAGGGGGAGGTAACTATGGCTACACCTTC
NA,TRBD1,TRBV10-3,TRBJ2-7,CAISTGQGAGYEQYF,TGTGCCATCAGTACGGGACAGGGGGCGGGATACGAGCAGTACTTC
NA,TRBD2,TRBV29-1,TRBJ2-1,CSVELWGGESYNEQFF,TGCAGCGTTGAACTCTGGGGAGGGGAATCCTACAATGAGCAGTTCTTC
NA,TRBD2,TRBV28,TRBJ2-1,CASSSGSRDEQFF,TGTGCCAGTAGTAGCGGGAGTCGCGATGAGCAGTTCTTC
once,NA,TRBV5-8,TRBJ1-5,CASSLAVGADSNQPQHF,TGTGCCAGCAGCTTGGCAGTGGGGGCCGATAGCAATCAGCCCCAGCATTTT
NA,NA,TRBV4-3,TRBJ2-1,CASSHQGREQFF,TGCGCCAGCAGCCACCAGGGGCGGGAGCAGTTCTTC
NA,NA,TRBV6-5,TRBJ2-7,CASSFDRIKGQYF,TGTGCCAGCAGTTTCGACAGGATAAAAGGGCAGTACTTC
NA,TRBD1,TRBV6-5,TRBJ2-1,CASRTGRSSYNEQFF,TGTGCCAGCAGGACAGGGAGAAGTTCCTACAATGAGCAGTTCTTC
NA,NA,TRBV28,TRBJ1-2,CASSLPGVGFNYGYTF,TGTGCCAGCAGTTTGCCGGGGGTGGGATTTAACTATGGCTACACCTTC
NA,TRBD2,TRBV15,TRBJ2-1,CATSRTSGRYNEQFF,TGTGCCACCAGCAGAACTAGCGGGAGATACAATGAGCAGTTCTTC
NA,TRBD1,TRBV24-1,TRBJ2-7,CATSDPGQATYEQYF,TGTGCCACCAGTGATCCGGGACAGGCCACCTACGAGCAGTACTTC